These 9 T cell receptor beta chains originate from one sample sequenced in a study of CD8 T cells in Susac syndrome. An input of roughly 0.5 to 1 ug of RNA was subjected to reverse transcription using random hexamers. TCRdb independently ran MiXCR on the immunoSEQ multiplex PCR reads; one entry per CDR3 protein. The sample gives some 140,000 distinct CDR3 sequences, 85% to 95% of which show up once; approximately 0.17% is in the top ten. The material sequenced was CD8+ T cells from PBMCs. The receptors originated from a human donor with Susac syndrome.

V gene TRBV27 combines with J gene TRBJ1-4; 7 nucleotides line up with TRBD1. This CDR3 spans 13 amino acids. Germline V gene data show CDR1 as MNHEY and CDR2 as SMNVEV (reference sequence). After removal of 5 bases from V and 8 bases from J, the junction contained 5 bases not matched to a gene. The DNA for the CDR3 is TGTGCCAGCAGTCCAGGGGGATGGGAAAAACTGTTTTTT. Translating it yields CASSPGGWEKLFF.

CDR3 coding DNA: TGTGCCAGCAGCCCCCTGATCGGCCCCAGCACAGATACGCAGTATTTT. It codes for CASSPLIGPSTDTQYF. The chain links TRBV7-8 to TRBJ2-3; D gene ambiguous. Trimming cost V 5 bases and J 0 bases, with 15 bases left between them. Germline-derived CDR1 and CDR2 are SGHVS and FQNEAQ. The CDR3 spans 16 residues. Drawing the rest from reference TRBV7-8 and TRBJ2-3, the complete variable domain is GAGVSQSPRYKVAKRGQDVALRCDPISGHVSLFWYQQALGQGPEFLTYFQNEAQLDKSGLPSDRFFAERPEGSVSTLKIQRTQQEDSAVYLCASSPLIGPSTDTQYFGPGTRLTVL.

The chain is built from TRBV12-3 or TRBV12-4 and TRBJ1-3; D not certain. The CDR3 consists of 13 residues. V was clipped by 4 bases and J by 6 bases, with 10 bases between them. CDR3 in amino acids: CASSSSLENTIYF. The CDR3 DNA sequence: TGTGCCAGCAGTTCGTCTCTAGAAAACACCATATATTTT.

This chain links TRBV11-2 with TRBJ1-1, with unresolved D. Germline values: CDR1 SGHAT, CDR2 FQNNGV. The V gene lost 1 base and the J gene lost 0 bases, with 12 bases spanning the gap. The CDR3 runs 16 residues. Here the CDR3 reads CASSLGTGMVNTEAFF. CDR3 sequence (DNA): TGTGCCAGCAGCTTAGGTACGGGGATGGTGAACACTGAAGCTTTCTTT.

The chain employs TRBV12-3 or TRBV12-4 and TRBJ2-7, with D maybe TRBD2 (5 bases). This CDR3 contains 14 residues. Between the trimmed V and J ends, which lost 1 base and 6 bases, there was a span of 13 bases. CDR3 bases: TGTGCCAGCAGTTTAGGAGCGGATCGGGGCGAGCAGTACTTC. This encodes CASSLGADRGEQYF.

V gene TRBV12-3 or TRBV12-4 combines with J gene TRBJ2-7, with D possibly matching TRBD2 (5 bases). V lost 3 bases and J lost 5, with 17 bases in between. The CDR3 sequence is 15 residues long. This CDR3 is CASSFLRGKVHEQYF. CDR3 DNA sequence: TGTGCCAGCAGTTTCTTGAGAGGGAAGGTCCACGAGCAGTACTTC.

The J gene is TRBJ2-7, the V gene TRBV28, with a tentative D call TRBD2 (7 bases). Germline V lookup: CDR1 MDHEN, CDR2 SYDVKM. This CDR3 spans 17 amino acids. Trimming pared 4 bases from V and 6 bases from J, leaving 25 bases between. The CDR3 nucleotides read TGTGCCAGCAGTTCCCTCGGGGAGGGGGACCCTTTCGGCGAGCAGTACTTC. Protein sequence: CASSSLGEGDPFGEQYF.

This chain joins TRBV29-1 and TRBJ2-7, with 7 bases fitting TRBD1. Germline assignment: CDR1 SQVTM and CDR2 ANQGSEA. This CDR3 spans 12 amino acids. Losses at the gene ends were 4 bases for V and 4 bases for J; bases not matched to a gene: 4. CDR3 nucleotide sequence: TGCAGCGTTGGGGGGACAGTATACGAGCAGTACTTC. As protein: CSVGGTVYEQYF.

The gene calls are TRBV13 and TRBJ2-5; TRBD2 matches 10 bases. The CDR3 is made up of 15 amino acids. Germline CDR1 reads PRHDT; CDR2 reads FYEKMQ (reference sequence). The V segment lost 5 bases and the J segment 2 bases; nucleotides outside the gene matches: 5. The CDR3 region is CASSTGTSEQETQYF. CDR3 nucleotides: TGTGCCAGCAGCACCGGGACTAGCGAGCAAGAGACCCAGTACTTC. The whole variable domain, remainder taken from reference TRBV13 and TRBJ2-5, is AAGVIQSPRHLIKEKRETATLKCYPIPRHDTVYWYQQGPGQDPQFLISFYEKMQSDKGSIPDRFSAQQFSDYHSELNMSSLELGDSALYFCASSTGTSEQETQYFGPGTRLLVL.